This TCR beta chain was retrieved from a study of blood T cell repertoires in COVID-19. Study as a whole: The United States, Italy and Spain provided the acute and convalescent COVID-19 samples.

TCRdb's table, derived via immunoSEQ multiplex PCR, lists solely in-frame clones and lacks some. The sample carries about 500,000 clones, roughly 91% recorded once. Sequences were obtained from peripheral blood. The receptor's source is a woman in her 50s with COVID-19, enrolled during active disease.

CDR3 sequence (DNA): TGTGCCAGCAGGCTCCTGTCCGGCTACGAGCAGTACTTC. Its protein product is CASRLLSGYEQYF. The rearrangement joins TRBV2 to TRBJ2-7; D is uncertain. Germline V CDR1 and CDR2: SNHLY, FYNNEI. This CDR3 is built from 13 residues. Trimming pared 6 bases from V and 3 bases from J, leaving 12 bases between.